One and the same sample provided the 9 T cell receptor beta chains below, sequenced in a study of CD8 T cells in Susac syndrome. Random hexamers served to reverse transcribe about 0.5 to 1 ug RNA. MiXCR was run by TCRdb on the immunoSEQ multiplex PCR reads, yielding one entry per CDR3 protein. The profile covers 75,000 to 100,000 distinct CDR3 sequences, with 94% appearing a single time and under 1% taken by the ten largest. The sample was CD8+ T cells from PBMCs. The receptors were gathered from a human donor with Susac syndrome.

This chain's CDR3 is CASRIPDGTTYGYTF. The CDR3 DNA reads TGTGCCAGCAGGATCCCCGACGGGACAACCTATGGCTACACCTTC. The chain recombines TRBV12-3 or TRBV12-4 with TRBJ1-2, with D possibly matching TRBD1 (6 bases). Trimming took 6 bases from V and 4 from J, leaving 18 bases between them. This CDR3 is 15 amino acids long.

The J gene is TRBJ1-3, the V gene TRBV7-8, with unresolved D. V lost 3 bases and J lost 2, with 8 bases in between. Germline-derived CDR1 and CDR2 are SGHVS and FQNEAQ. This CDR3 region has 14 residues. CDR3 sequence reads: CASSLGGPGNTIYF. In DNA form, the CDR3 reads TGTGCCAGCAGCTTGGGAGGTCCTGGAAACACCATATATTTT. Full variable domain (rest looked up from reference TRBV7-8 and TRBJ1-3): GAGVSQSPRYKVAKRGQDVALRCDPISGHVSLFWYQQALGQGPEFLTYFQNEAQLDKSGLPSDRFFAERPEGSVSTLKIQRTQQEDSAVYLCASSLGGPGNTIYFGEGSWLTVV.

The V call is TRBV4-1, the J call TRBJ2-5; D is perhaps TRBD2 (6 bases). Trimming left V 1 base short and J 4 bases short, with 13 bases between. Looked up from germline, CDR1 is MGHRA and CDR2 is YSYEKL. The CDR3 length is 15 residues. CDR3 bases: TGCGCCAGCAGCCAAGGGACTACTGGCGGAGAGACCCAGTACTTC. Its translation: CASSQGTTGGETQYF.

The chain joins TRBV7-9 to TRBJ1-2; D is unresolved. V was cut by 6 bases and J by 4 bases, with 12 bases left in between. This CDR3 is built from 13 residues. Germline V gene sequence: CDR1 SEHNR, CDR2 FQNEAQ (reference sequence). The CDR3 loop is CASSSFSGYGYTF. The CDR3 DNA is TGTGCCAGCAGTTCATTTTCGGGCTATGGCTACACCTTC.

V and J are TRBV5-1 and TRBJ2-7; 7 bases are a match to TRBD1. The CDR3 runs 13 residues. Losses at the gene ends were 4 bases for V and 1 base for J; bases not matched to a gene: 2. The germline gives CDR1 SGHRS, CDR2 YFSETQ. CDR3 sequence: CASSTGDSYEQYF. For the CDR3, the DNA is TGCGCCAGCAGCACAGGGGATTCCTACGAGCAGTACTTC.

This clonotype was recorded only once. This chain links TRBV7-3 with TRBJ1-3, with 7 bases identical to TRBD1. Germline CDR1 is SGHTA and CDR2 is FQGTGA. Trimming cost V 5 bases and J 1 base; bases outside gene matches: 5. CDR3 size: 15 residues. This CDR3 reads CASSASGGSGNTIYF. For the CDR3, the DNA is TGTGCCAGCAGCGCATCAGGGGGATCTGGAAACACCATATATTTT.

This sequence joins TRBV12-5 and TRBJ1-5, with TRBD1 identical over 11 bases. Germline-derived CDR1 and CDR2 are LGHNT and FRNRAP. Trimming took 0 bases from V and 4 from J; bases not matched to a gene: 8. The CDR3 runs 18 residues. CDR3 region: CASGLVLRDRGENQPQHF. CDR3 in DNA: TGTGCTAGTGGTTTGGTCCTCCGGGACAGGGGGGAGAATCAGCCCCAGCATTTT.

The DNA of the CDR3 is TGCAGCGTTGAGGGGGCCCCTTCAGCTTCCGAGGAGACCCAGTACTTC. Translating it yields CSVEGAPSASEETQYF. This chain links TRBV29-1 with TRBJ2-5, with TRBD1 as a possible D gene (6 bases). The V end was cut by 3 bases, the J end by 5 bases, with 22 bases between. The CDR3 totals 16 residues. The V gene's germline CDR1 is SQVTM and CDR2 ANQGSEA.

The chain is built from TRBV9 and TRBJ2-7, with a weak D call TRBD2 (6 bases). CDR3 length: 15 amino acids. The V end was cut by 5 bases, the J end by 7 bases, with 22 bases between. Germline CDR1 SGDLS, CDR2 YYNGEE. CDR3 bases: TGTGCCAGCAGTGGGTGGACGGGGGAACTCGAGGAGCAGTACTTC. It codes for CASSGWTGELEEQYF.